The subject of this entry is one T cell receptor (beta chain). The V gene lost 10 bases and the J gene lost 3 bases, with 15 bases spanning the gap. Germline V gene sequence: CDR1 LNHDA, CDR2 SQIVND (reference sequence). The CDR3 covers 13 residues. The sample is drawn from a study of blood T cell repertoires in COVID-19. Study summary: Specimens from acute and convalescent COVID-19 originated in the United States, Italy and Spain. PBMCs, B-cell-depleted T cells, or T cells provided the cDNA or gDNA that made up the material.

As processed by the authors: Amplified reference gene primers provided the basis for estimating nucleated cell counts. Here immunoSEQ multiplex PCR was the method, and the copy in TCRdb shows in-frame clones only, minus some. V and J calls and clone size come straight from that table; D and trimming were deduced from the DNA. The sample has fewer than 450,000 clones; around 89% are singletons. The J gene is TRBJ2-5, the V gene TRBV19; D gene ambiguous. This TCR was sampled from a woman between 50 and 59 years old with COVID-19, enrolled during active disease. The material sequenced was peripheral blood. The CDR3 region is CATSVGREETQYF. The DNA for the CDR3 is TGTGCCACCTCAGTGGGTCGGGAAGAGACCCAGTACTTC.